The rows below give T cell receptor beta chains drawn from one sample of a study of OX40 agonist ivuxolimab in advanced cancers. Produced via immunoSEQ multiplex PCR; TCRdb's table is partial and in-frame only. The data hold fewer than 60,000 clones, with approximately 86% observed a single time. The sequencing here drew on CD4+ or CD8+ T cells sorted from blood, taken in a trial of the OX40 agonist ivuxolimab. Source of these receptors: an adult with an advanced solid tumor such as melanoma, head and neck, liver or kidney cancer. Both conserved end residues are part of each CDR3. A D gene is named only where the DNA matches it firmly. Some rows mark clone size as missing; the rest say once, few, many or name a class of expanded clone.

abundance	d_gene	len	v_gene	j_gene	CDR3nt	CDR3aa
.	.	16	TRBV2	TRBJ1-5	TGTGCCAGCAGCAATAGGGGTATGGGGGGGTTACAGCCCCAGCATTTT	CASSNRGMGGLQPQHF
.	TRBD1	15	TRBV6-1	TRBJ1-1	TGTGCCAGCAGCCACAGGGGTCCCTCGAACACTGAAGCTTTCTTT	CASSHRGPSNTEAFF
.	.	17	TRBV7-2	TRBJ2-7	TGTGCCAGCAGCCAAGAGAATCGACACAGCAGCTCCTACGAGCAGTACTTC	CASSQENRHSSSYEQYF
few	.	15	TRBV4-2	TRBJ1-1	TGTGCCAGCAGCCAAGGTAAAGGGATGGACACTGAAGCTTTCTTT	CASSQGKGMDTEAFF
few	TRBD2	16	TRBV9	TRBJ2-2	TGTGCCAGCAGCGTTCTGGCTAGCGGGATGGTCGGGGAGCTGTTTTTT	CASSVLASGMVGELFF
once	.	16	TRBV2	TRBJ2-4	TGTGCCAGCAGATTGAGAACCGGCCTAGTCAAAAACATTCAGTACTTC	CASRLRTGLVKNIQYF
.	.	15	TRBV28	TRBJ1-5	TGTGCCAGCAGCCTCTGGGGGAAGAACAATCAGCCCCAGCATTTT	CASSLWGKNNQPQHF
.	.	16	TRBV5-5	TRBJ2-7	TGTGCCAGCAGCTCCCCCCAGGCCACGGGCTCCTACGAGCAGTACTTC	CASSSPQATGSYEQYF
.	TRBD2	17	TRBV4-2	TRBJ2-1	TGTGCCAGCAGCCAGAGCTTAGCGGGAGGGTCCTACAATGAGCAGTTCTTC	CASSQSLAGGSYNEQFF
.	.	14	TRBV28	TRBJ2-5	TGTGCCAGCAGTTTAGCAGGGGCCCGGGAGACCCAGTACTTC	CASSLAGARETQYF
.	TRBD1	15	TRBV7-8	TRBJ1-1	TGTGCCAGCAGCCCATATGACAGGACAGGGCGAGAAGCTTTCTTT	CASSPYDRTGREAFF
once	.	14	TRBV6-1	TRBJ1-4	TGTGCCAGCAGTTTCGACACTCTTAATGAAAAACTGTTTTTT	CASSFDTLNEKLFF
.	TRBD1	14	TRBV7-2	TRBJ1-2	TGTGCCAGCAGCATCGGACAGGGCAACTATGGCTACACCTTC	CASSIGQGNYGYTF
.	TRBD2	14	TRBV10-3	TRBJ2-1	TGTGCCACCTCCAAGAGCGGGGGCCACAATGAGCAGTTCTTC	CATSKSGGHNEQFF
.	.	15	TRBV5-6	TRBJ1-4	TGTGCCAGCAGCCCCAGAGGGGGGGTTCGTGAAAAACTGTTTTTT	CASSPRGGVREKLFF
.	.	14	TRBV5-4	TRBJ2-7	TGTGCCAGCAGTTCCGGAACGGACCCCTACGAGCAGTACTTC	CASSSGTDPYEQYF
few	.	13	TRBV11-2	TRBJ1-3	TGTGCCAGCAGCTATCAGGGGGGAAACACCATATATTTT	CASSYQGGNTIYF
.	TRBD2	16	TRBV19	TRBJ2-2	TGTGCCAGTAGTATCCGGACTAGCGGGAACACCGGGGAGCTGTTTTTT	CASSIRTSGNTGELFF
.	.	16	TRBV27	TRBJ1-4	TGTGCCAGCAGTTCCGGACAGCCGGCAACTAATGAAAAACTGTTTTTT	CASSSGQPATNEKLFF
once	.	14	TRBV5-6	TRBJ1-2	TGTGCCAGCAGCTTGGGAGGACAGATTTATGGCTACACCTTC	CASSLGGQIYGYTF
once	TRBD2	18	TRBV7-9	TRBJ2-6	TGTGCCAGCAGCTTTAGGACTAGCGGGAGGATGGGGGCCAACGTCCTGACTTTC	CASSFRTSGRMGANVLTF
.	.	15	TRBV28	TRBJ2-5	TGTGCCAGCAGTTTATACGGGACGGTACAAGAGACCCAGTACTTC	CASSLYGTVQETQYF
.	.	15	TRBV7-2	TRBJ2-6	TGTGCCAGCAGCTCCCAGTCGGATGGGGCCAACGTCCTGACTTTC	CASSSQSDGANVLTF
.	.	14	TRBV29-1	TRBJ2-2	TGCAGCGTTGAAGGGCAGCTGAACACCGGGGAGCTGTTTTTT	CSVEGQLNTGELFF
.	.	15	TRBV2	TRBJ2-1	TGTGCCAGCACCGAAAGAAGAGAGGGGAGGAATGAGCAGTTCTTC	CASTERREGRNEQFF
few	TRBD1	13	TRBV2	TRBJ1-2	TGTGCCAGCAGCGGGGACAGGAACTATGGCTACACCTTC	CASSGDRNYGYTF
.	.	16	TRBV7-2	TRBJ2-3	TGTGCCAGCAGCTTACGCCTCGGGGGTAGCACAGATACGCAGTATTTT	CASSLRLGGSTDTQYF
.	.	16	TRBV7-8	TRBJ1-5	TGTGCCAGCAGCTCCCAGGGGTGGTTCAGCAATCAGCCCCAGCATTTT	CASSSQGWFSNQPQHF
.	TRBD2	16	TRBV7-2	TRBJ2-2	TGTGCCAGCAGCCTTAGCGGGGGGCCGAACACCGGGGAGCTGTTTTTT	CASSLSGGPNTGELFF
.	TRBD2	14	TRBV7-2	TRBJ2-5	TGTGCCAGCACCGCCGATTGGCGGGGGGAGACCCAGTACTTC	CASTADWRGETQYF
.	.	15	TRBV6-1	TRBJ2-3	TGTGCCAGCAGTGAAGCGGGGCTCCGCACAGATACGCAGTATTTT	CASSEAGLRTDTQYF
.	.	14	TRBV28	TRBJ2-7	TGTGCCAGCACCCTGGGAAGGGGTTTCGACGAGCAGTACTTC	CASTLGRGFDEQYF
.	.	16	TRBV11-2	TRBJ1-4	TGTGCCAGCAGGGACCCCAGAAGGGAGGTACCAGGAAAACTGTTTTTT	CASRDPRREVPGKLFF
few	.	12	TRBV14	TRBJ1-1	TGTGCCAGCAGTCGTAGGGCCACTGAAGCTTTCTTT	CASSRRATEAFF
.	.	13	TRBV7-3	TRBJ1-2	TGTGCCAGCAGCTTAGCCTGGAAGCAGGGCTACACCTTC	CASSLAWKQGYTF
.	.	12	TRBV2	TRBJ1-2	TGTGCCAGCAGTGCCGACAGTTATGGCTACACCTTC	CASSADSYGYTF
.	.	14	TRBV7-3	TRBJ2-7	TGTGCCAGCAGCTTGTCGGGACTGGGCTACGAGCAGTACTTC	CASSLSGLGYEQYF
.	.	18	TRBV10-1	TRBJ2-1	TGCGCCAGCAGTGAGTCGAGGGGCAGGAGTCGGATCGGGGATGAGCAGTTCTTC	CASSESRGRSRIGDEQFF
once	.	12	TRBV29-1	TRBJ2-5	TGCAGCGTTGTGTTGGGGAGAGAGACCCAGTACTTC	CSVVLGRETQYF
.	.	14	TRBV27	TRBJ1-5	TGTGCCAGCAGTTTACAGGGCGGCAATCAGCCCCAGCATTTT	CASSLQGGNQPQHF
.	.	11	TRBV11-2	TRBJ2-5	TGTGCCAGCAGCTACGAGGAGACCCAGTACTTC	CASSYEETQYF
.	TRBD2	17	TRBV19	TRBJ2-1	TGTGCCAGTAGTATAGCGCCTAGCGGGCAAACCTACAATGAGCAGTTCTTC	CASSIAPSGQTYNEQFF
.	.	14	TRBV2	TRBJ2-7	TGTGCCAGCAATCTAGGTGCCGTAACCTACGAGCAGTACTTC	CASNLGAVTYEQYF
.	.	13	TRBV18	TRBJ1-2	TGTGCCAGCTCACCCTTTTCGGGGGATGGCTACACCTTC	CASSPFSGDGYTF
once	TRBD2	14	TRBV6-1	TRBJ2-2	TGTGCCAGCAGTGGACTAGCGGGAGCCGGGGAGCTGTTTTTT	CASSGLAGAGELFF
.	TRBD1	14	TRBV19	TRBJ2-2	TGTGCCAGTAGTAATACAGGGGTTGCCGGGGAGCTGTTTTTT	CASSNTGVAGELFF
.	.	13	TRBV5-4	TRBJ2-2	TGTGCCACCCAGAGAACAGGGCCCGGGGAGCTGTTTTTT	CATQRTGPGELFF
.	.	16	TRBV14	TRBJ1-4	TGTGCCAGCAGCCGAACTGGACTGGGGGGTTTTGAAAAACTGTTTTTT	CASSRTGLGGFEKLFF
.	.	13	TRBV5-4	TRBJ1-2	TGTGCCAGCAGCTTGGTGGCAGACCATGGCTACACCTTC	CASSLVADHGYTF
.	.	14	TRBV14	TRBJ1-5	TGTGCCAGCAGCCAGGGAGGGGGCAATCAGCCCCAGCATTTT	CASSQGGGNQPQHF